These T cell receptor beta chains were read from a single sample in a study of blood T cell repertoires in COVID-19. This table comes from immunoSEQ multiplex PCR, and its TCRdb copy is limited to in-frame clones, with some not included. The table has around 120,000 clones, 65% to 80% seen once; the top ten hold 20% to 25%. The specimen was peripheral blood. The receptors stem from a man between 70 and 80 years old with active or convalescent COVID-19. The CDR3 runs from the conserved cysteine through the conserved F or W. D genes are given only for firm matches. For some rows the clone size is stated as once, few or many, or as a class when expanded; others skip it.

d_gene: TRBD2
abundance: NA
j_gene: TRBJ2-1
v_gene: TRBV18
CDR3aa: CASSPTTSGSYNEQFF
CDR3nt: TGTGCCAGCTCACCGACGACTAGCGGCTCCTACAATGAGCAGTTCTTC

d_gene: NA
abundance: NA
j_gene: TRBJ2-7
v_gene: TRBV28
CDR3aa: CASQRQALVYEQYF
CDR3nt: TGTGCCAGCCAAAGACAGGCTTTGGTCTACGAGCAGTACTTC

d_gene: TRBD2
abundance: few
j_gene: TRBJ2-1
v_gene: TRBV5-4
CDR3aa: CASSRRTSGGASEQFF
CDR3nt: TGTGCCAGCAGCCGAAGGACTAGCGGGGGGGCCAGTGAGCAGTTCTTC

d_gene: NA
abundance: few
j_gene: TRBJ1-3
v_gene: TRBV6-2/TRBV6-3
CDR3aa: CASSYAGEGNTIYF
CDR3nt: TGTGCCAGCAGTTACGCAGGGGAGGGAAACACCATATATTTT

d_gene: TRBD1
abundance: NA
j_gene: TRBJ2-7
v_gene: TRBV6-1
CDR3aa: CASSEGGTGPYEQYF
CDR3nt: TGTGCCAGCAGTGAAGGCGGGACAGGGCCCTACGAGCAGTACTTC

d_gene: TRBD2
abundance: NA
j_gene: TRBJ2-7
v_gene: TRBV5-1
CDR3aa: CASSLAGRGGLYEQYF
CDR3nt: TGCGCCAGCAGCTTGGCCGGGAGGGGCGGGCTCTACGAGCAGTACTTC

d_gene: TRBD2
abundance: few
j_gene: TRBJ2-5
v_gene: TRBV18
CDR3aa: CASSPPRRLAGETQYF
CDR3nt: TGTGCCAGCTCACCACCGAGAAGACTAGCGGGAGAGACCCAGTACTTC

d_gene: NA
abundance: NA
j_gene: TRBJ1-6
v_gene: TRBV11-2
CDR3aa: CASSLNPGNSPLHF
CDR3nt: TGTGCCAGCAGCTTAAATCCGGGAAATTCACCCCTCCACTTT

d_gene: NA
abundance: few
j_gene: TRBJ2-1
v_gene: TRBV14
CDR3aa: CASSHQGGHNEQFF
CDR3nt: TGTGCCAGCAGCCACCAGGGCGGCCACAATGAGCAGTTCTTC

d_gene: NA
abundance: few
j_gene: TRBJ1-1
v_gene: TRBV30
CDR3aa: CAWVTFNTEAFF
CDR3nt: TGTGCCTGGGTGACATTTAACACTGAAGCTTTCTTT

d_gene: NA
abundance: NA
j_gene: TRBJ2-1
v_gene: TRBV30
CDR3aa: CAWGTFDEQFF
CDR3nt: TGTGCCTGGGGTACTTTCGATGAGCAGTTCTTC

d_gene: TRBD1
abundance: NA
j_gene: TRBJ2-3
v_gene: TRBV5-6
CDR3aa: CASSRQGTELFTDTQYF
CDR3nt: TGTGCCAGCAGTCGACAGGGGACTGAACTTTTCACAGATACGCAGTATTTT

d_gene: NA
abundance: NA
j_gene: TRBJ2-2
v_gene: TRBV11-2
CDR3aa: CASSFMFTGELFF
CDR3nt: TGTGCCAGCAGCTTTATGTTCACCGGGGAGCTGTTTTTT

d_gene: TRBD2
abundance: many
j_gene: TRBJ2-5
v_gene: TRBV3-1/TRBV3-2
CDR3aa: CASSVGLAGAETQYF
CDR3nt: TGTGCCAGCAGCGTGGGACTAGCGGGAGCTGAGACCCAGTACTTC

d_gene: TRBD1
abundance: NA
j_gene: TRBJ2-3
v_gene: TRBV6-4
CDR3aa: CASSPQGASGSHSTDTQYF
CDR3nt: TGTGCCAGCAGCCCACAGGGGGCTAGCGGTTCCCATAGCACAGATACGCAGTATTTT

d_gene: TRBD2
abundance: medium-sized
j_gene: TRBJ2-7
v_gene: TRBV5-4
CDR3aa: CASSLGAGAYEQYF
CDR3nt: TGTGCCAGCAGCTTGGGAGCGGGAGCCTACGAGCAGTACTTC

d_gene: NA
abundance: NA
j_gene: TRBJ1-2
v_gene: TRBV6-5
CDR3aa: CASTMGGKLGYTF
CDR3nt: TGTGCCAGCACCATGGGGGGAAAGTTGGGCTACACCTTC

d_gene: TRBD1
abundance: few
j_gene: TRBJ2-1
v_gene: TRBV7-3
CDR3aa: CASSLGQGGHNEQFF
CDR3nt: TGTGCCAGCAGCTTGGGACAGGGGGGACACAATGAGCAGTTCTTC

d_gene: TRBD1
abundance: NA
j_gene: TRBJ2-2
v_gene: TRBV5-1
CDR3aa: CASSRTGTGEAGELFF
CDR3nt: TGCGCCAGCAGCCGAACTGGGACAGGGGAGGCCGGGGAGCTGTTTTTT

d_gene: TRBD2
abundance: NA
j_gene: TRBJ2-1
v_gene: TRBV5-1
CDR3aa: CASSFPSGLSYNEQFF
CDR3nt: TGCGCCAGCAGCTTCCCTAGCGGGCTCTCCTACAATGAGCAGTTCTTC